The 3 T cell receptor beta chains presented below share a single source sample, sequenced in a study of T cell clonality in common variable immunodeficiency (dated by TCRdb to 2013 to 2016). The protocol used for the library was the immunoSEQ multiplex PCR assay. TCRdb took over this immuneACCESS table, retaining in-frame rearrangements with V and J assigned. Such tables are incomplete; in checked studies, under half of the missing clones stem from an unresolved V gene, and the remainder is unexplained. This sample is represented by 80,000 or so clones, with no singletons among them. The ten largest account for around 0.8% of the sample. The sample consisted of peripheral blood mononuclear cells. The receptors were gathered from a person aged 18-69 years in good health.

The table lists this clone with many counts. The CDR3 goes on 3 residues after the read ends, and that part is filled in from the germline J gene. The chain uses TRBV10-1 and TRBJ2-1, with 8 bases that match TRBD1. Trimming cost V 7 bases and J 7 bases; bases outside gene matches: 6. The CDR3 runs to 13 residues. Germline V lookup: CDR1 WNHNN, CDR2 SYGVQD (reference sequence). The CDR3 loop reads CASKMTGENEQFF. Incomplete CDR3 DNA: TGCGCCAGCAAAATGACAGGGGAGAATGAG.

In its sample, this clone was seen many times. The read halts 3 residues ahead of the CDR3 end, with the missing end drawn from the germline J gene. V usage is TRBV7-3 and J usage is TRBJ2-3; 10 positions agree with TRBD1. The germline CDR1 and CDR2 sequences are SGHTA and FQGTGA. This CDR3 is built from 18 residues. Trimming cost V 5 bases and J 3 bases; bases outside gene matches: 14. Partial CDR3 DNA: TGTGCCAGCAGCCACAACCCACCGGGACAGGGGTGGACAGATACG. It encodes CASSHNPPGQGWTDT. The full CDR3 is CASSHNPPGQGWTDTQYF.

This clone was detected many times. The CDR3 is cut off 3 residues early in the read; its end comes from the germline J gene. The chain has TRBV3-1 (or the pseudogene TRBV3-2) and TRBJ2-5, with unresolved D. Germline V gene sequence: CDR1 LGHDT, CDR2 YNNKEL (reference sequence). Trimming pared 0 bases from V and 5 bases from J, leaving 4 bases between. The CDR3 loop spans 12 amino acids. CDR3 sequence: CASSQDRETQYF. The CDR3 bases that were read are TGTGCCAGCAGCCAAGATCGGGAGACC.